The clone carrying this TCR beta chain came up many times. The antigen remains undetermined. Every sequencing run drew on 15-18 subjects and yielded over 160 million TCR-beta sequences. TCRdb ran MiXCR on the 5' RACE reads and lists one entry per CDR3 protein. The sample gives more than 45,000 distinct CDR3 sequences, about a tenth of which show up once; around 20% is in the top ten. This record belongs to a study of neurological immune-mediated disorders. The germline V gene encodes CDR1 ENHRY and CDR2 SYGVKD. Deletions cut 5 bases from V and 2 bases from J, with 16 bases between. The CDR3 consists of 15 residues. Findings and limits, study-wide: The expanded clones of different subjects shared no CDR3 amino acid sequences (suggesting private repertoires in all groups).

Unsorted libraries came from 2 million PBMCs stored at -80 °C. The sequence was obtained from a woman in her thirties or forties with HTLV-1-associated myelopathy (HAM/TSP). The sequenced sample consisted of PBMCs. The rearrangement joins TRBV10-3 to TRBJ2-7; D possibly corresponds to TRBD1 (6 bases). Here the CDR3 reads CAISSPERDTYEQYF. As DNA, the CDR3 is TGTGCCATCAGTTCCCCTGAACGGGACACCTACGAGCAGTACTTC.